This T cell receptor (beta chain) emerged from a study of vaccination and CD4 T cells after COVID-19. At the level of the study: Collection of post-COVID samples occurred a median roughly 92 days after diagnosis, spanning a range of 35 to 161.

As for treatment: approximately 10-day PBMC culture with coronavirus spike peptide pools or control peptides (ViraFEST assay). As regards this clonotype: The antigen is unknown.

V lost 3 bases, J lost 10 bases, and 10 bases lay in between. Germline V CDR1 and CDR2: SGHTA, FQGTGA. This CDR3 has 12 amino acids. Cultured CD4+ T cells had their DNA profiled by the Oncomine TCR Beta short-read assay. TCRdb analysed the PCR reads with MiXCR anew, one entry per CDR3 protein. The sample lists approximately 15,000 distinct CDR3 sequences, approximately 50% occurring once. This receptor was taken from a human donor who had recovered from COVID-19. The sample was CD4+ T cells from blood, cultured in vitro. The rearrangement uses TRBV7-3 and TRBJ2-1; unclear D gene. The CDR3 loop is CASSFAVGEQFF. For the CDR3, the DNA is TGTGCCAGCAGCTTTGCGGTGGGAGAGCAGTTCTTC.